The 2 T cell receptor beta chains given below trace back to one sample, sequenced in a study of beta chain features in type 1 diabetes. Study-wide points: Shortening that was moderate but significant affected the TCRB CDR3s of Type 1 diabetes patients in all four CD4+ subsets.

Reverse transcription of all isolated RNA meant that expressed TCRB transcripts were sequenced. The assay was immunoSEQ multiplex PCR, and TCRdb's table has in-frame clones only and misses some. The sample lists 300,000 to 400,000 clones, approximately 13% seen once, with about 0.016% in the top ten. Their recognized antigens are unknown. The source material was naive CD4+ T cells from blood. The receptors come from a woman in her late teens or twenties with type 1 diabetes.

This clone has more than one count but fewer than ten. The chain recombines TRBV7-9 with TRBJ1-2; a weak D match, TRBD1 (5 bases). Looked up from germline, CDR1 is SEHNR and CDR2 is FQNEAQ (reference sequence). V was clipped by 3 bases and J by 4 bases, with 15 bases between them. The CDR3 totals 15 residues. The CDR3 spells CASSFRESPAYGYTF. The CDR3 coding sequence is TGTGCCAGCAGCTTCAGGGAATCCCCAGCCTATGGCTACACCTTC.

The V and J genes are TRBV5-6 and TRBJ1-2, with unresolved D. Trimming stripped 4 bases from V and 8 bases from J, with 12 bases between. The CDR3 consists of 12 residues. In germline, CDR1 is SGHDT, CDR2 YYEEEE. DNA of the CDR3: TGTGCCAGCAGCCTGGACGGACTGGGCTACACCTTC. Translation gives CASSLDGLGYTF.